A selection of T cell receptor beta chains follows, all from one sample in a study of blood T cell repertoires in COVID-19. Assay used: immunoSEQ multiplex PCR; TCRdb lists only in-frame clones, some missing. The profile shows roughly 140,000 clones, around 84% of them singletons. The specimen sequenced was peripheral blood. Receptors were obtained from a man aged 70-80 years with acute or convalescent COVID-19. CDR3s include the opening cysteine and the closing phenylalanine or tryptophan. The order of the fields is V gene, clone size, D gene, J gene, CDR3 protein, CDR3 DNA. A D gene is named only where the DNA matches it firmly. Only some rows state a clone size, as once, few, many or a class for expanded clones.

TRBV15	-	-	TRBJ2-1	CATNRVRDEQFF	TGTGCCACCAACAGAGTCCGGGATGAGCAGTTCTTC
TRBV3-1/TRBV3-2	few	-	TRBJ1-4	CASSQGGLGNEKLFF	TGTGCCAGCAGCCAAGGGGGCTTGGGGAATGAAAAACTGTTTTTT
TRBV5-1	-	-	TRBJ2-1	CASSLGGGKYNEQFF	TGCGCCAGCAGCTTAGGTGGCGGGAAGTACAATGAGCAGTTCTTC
TRBV7-9	-	TRBD1	TRBJ2-7	CASSTAETGGAYEQYF	TGTGCCAGCAGCACCGCCGAGACAGGGGGCGCGTACGAGCAGTACTTC
TRBV3-1/TRBV3-2	-	TRBD2	TRBJ2-1	CASSPRLAGALFNEQFF	TGTGCCAGCAGCCCCCGTTTAGCGGGAGCTCTTTTTAATGAGCAGTTCTTC
TRBV19	-	-	TRBJ1-1	CASSMTGQHTEAFF	TGTGCCAGTAGTATGACCGGACAGCACACTGAAGCTTTCTTT
TRBV12-5	-	TRBD1	TRBJ1-2	CASGPPAGGPIDYTF	TGTGCTAGTGGTCCGCCGGCAGGGGGGCCTATTGACTACACCTTC
TRBV2	-	TRBD1	TRBJ1-1	CASRVGQANTEAFF	TGTGCCAGCAGAGTGGGACAGGCTAACACTGAAGCTTTCTTT
TRBV18	-	TRBD1	TRBJ1-4	CASSTVQGPNEKLFF	TGTGCCAGCTCGACCGTACAGGGGCCTAATGAAAAACTGTTTTTT
TRBV5-1	-	TRBD2	TRBJ2-7	CASSFDTTSGSWYEQYF	TGCGCCAGCAGCTTCGATACCACTAGCGGGAGTTGGTACGAGCAGTACTTC
TRBV7-2	-	-	TRBJ1-2	CASSPQERSAYGYTF	TGTGCCAGCAGCCCCCAAGAGAGGAGCGCTTATGGCTACACCTTC
TRBV28	-	-	TRBJ2-7	CASSSRTQGYEQYF	TGTGCCAGCAGTTCTCGGACGCAGGGCTACGAGCAGTACTTC
TRBV3-1/TRBV3-2	-	TRBD1	TRBJ1-2	CASSQFDRDRDGYTF	TGTGCCAGCAGCCAGTTCGACAGGGACAGGGATGGCTACACCTTC
TRBV9	-	-	TRBJ1-5	CASSPDYSNQPQHF	TGTGCCAGCAGCCCCGACTATAGCAATCAGCCCCAGCATTTT
TRBV6-1	-	TRBD2	TRBJ2-7	CASSDEGLAVIYEQYF	TGTGCCAGCAGTGACGAGGGACTAGCGGTTATCTACGAGCAGTACTTC
TRBV5-1	-	TRBD1	TRBJ2-5	CASSQRGGEETQYF	TGCGCCAGCAGCCAGAGAGGGGGCGAAGAGACCCAGTACTTC
TRBV7-2	-	TRBD2	TRBJ2-7	CASSLAVTSLEEQYF	TGTGCCAGCAGCTTAGCTGTGACTAGCCTGGAGGAGCAGTACTTC
TRBV7-9	-	-	TRBJ1-4	CASSFGGGVNEKLFF	TGTGCCAGCAGCTTCGGGGGTGGAGTAAATGAAAAACTGTTTTTT
TRBV5-1	-	TRBD1	TRBJ1-4	CASSLGQGALTNEKLFF	TGCGCCAGCAGCTTGGGGCAGGGGGCCCTCACTAATGAAAAACTGTTTTTT
TRBV6-2/TRBV6-3	few	-	TRBJ1-5	CASRPSGGNQPQHF	TGTGCCAGCAGACCTTCAGGGGGCAATCAGCCCCAGCATTTT
TRBV7-8	-	TRBD2	TRBJ2-3	CASSHLTLSGRNRTDTQYF	TGTGCCAGCAGCCACCTGACCCTTAGCGGGAGAAACCGCACAGATACGCAGTATTTT
TRBV7-2	-	-	TRBJ2-5	CASSYTGLVPETQYF	TGTGCCAGCAGCTATACCGGTTTGGTTCCGGAGACCCAGTACTTC
TRBV19	few	TRBD1	TRBJ1-1	CASSLSGQGNTEAFF	TGTGCCAGTAGCCTTTCGGGACAGGGGAACACTGAAGCTTTCTTT
TRBV19	-	-	TRBJ2-5	CASSIAHLQETQYF	TGTGCCAGTAGTATTGCGCACTTACAAGAGACCCAGTACTTC
TRBV24-1	-	TRBD1	TRBJ1-4	CATSDPATGGNEKLFF	TGTGCCACCAGTGATCCGGCGACAGGGGGAAATGAAAAACTGTTTTTT
TRBV5-5	-	-	TRBJ2-2	CASSSPGVTGELFF	TGTGCCAGCAGCTCTCCCGGGGTCACCGGGGAGCTGTTTTTT
TRBV28	-	TRBD1	TRBJ1-4	CASSLGLTTGGPVSSEKLFF	TGTGCCAGCAGTTTAGGCCTCACGACAGGGGGCCCGGTGAGTTCTGAAAAACTGTTTTTT
TRBV7-8	-	-	TRBJ1-5	CASSLAARNKPQHF	TGTGCCAGCAGCTTAGCAGCCAGGAATAAGCCCCAGCATTTT
TRBV2	-	TRBD1	TRBJ2-2	CASSRQGNTGELFF	TGTGCCAGCAGCAGACAGGGGAACACCGGGGAGCTGTTTTTT
TRBV5-1	-	-	TRBJ2-7	CASSLAGWDEQYF	TGCGCCAGCAGCTTGGCCGGGTGGGACGAGCAGTACTTC
TRBV19	-	-	TRBJ1-4	CASRAGGTEKLFF	TGTGCCAGTAGAGCGGGGGGGACAGAAAAACTGTTTTTT
TRBV5-1	-	-	TRBJ2-3	CASSSGIVGGGTDTQYF	TGCGCCAGCAGCAGTGGGATCGTGGGGGGTGGGACAGATACGCAGTATTTT
TRBV6-4	-	-	TRBJ2-3	CASSDEGYTDTQYF	TGTGCCAGCAGTGACGAGGGATACACAGATACGCAGTATTTT